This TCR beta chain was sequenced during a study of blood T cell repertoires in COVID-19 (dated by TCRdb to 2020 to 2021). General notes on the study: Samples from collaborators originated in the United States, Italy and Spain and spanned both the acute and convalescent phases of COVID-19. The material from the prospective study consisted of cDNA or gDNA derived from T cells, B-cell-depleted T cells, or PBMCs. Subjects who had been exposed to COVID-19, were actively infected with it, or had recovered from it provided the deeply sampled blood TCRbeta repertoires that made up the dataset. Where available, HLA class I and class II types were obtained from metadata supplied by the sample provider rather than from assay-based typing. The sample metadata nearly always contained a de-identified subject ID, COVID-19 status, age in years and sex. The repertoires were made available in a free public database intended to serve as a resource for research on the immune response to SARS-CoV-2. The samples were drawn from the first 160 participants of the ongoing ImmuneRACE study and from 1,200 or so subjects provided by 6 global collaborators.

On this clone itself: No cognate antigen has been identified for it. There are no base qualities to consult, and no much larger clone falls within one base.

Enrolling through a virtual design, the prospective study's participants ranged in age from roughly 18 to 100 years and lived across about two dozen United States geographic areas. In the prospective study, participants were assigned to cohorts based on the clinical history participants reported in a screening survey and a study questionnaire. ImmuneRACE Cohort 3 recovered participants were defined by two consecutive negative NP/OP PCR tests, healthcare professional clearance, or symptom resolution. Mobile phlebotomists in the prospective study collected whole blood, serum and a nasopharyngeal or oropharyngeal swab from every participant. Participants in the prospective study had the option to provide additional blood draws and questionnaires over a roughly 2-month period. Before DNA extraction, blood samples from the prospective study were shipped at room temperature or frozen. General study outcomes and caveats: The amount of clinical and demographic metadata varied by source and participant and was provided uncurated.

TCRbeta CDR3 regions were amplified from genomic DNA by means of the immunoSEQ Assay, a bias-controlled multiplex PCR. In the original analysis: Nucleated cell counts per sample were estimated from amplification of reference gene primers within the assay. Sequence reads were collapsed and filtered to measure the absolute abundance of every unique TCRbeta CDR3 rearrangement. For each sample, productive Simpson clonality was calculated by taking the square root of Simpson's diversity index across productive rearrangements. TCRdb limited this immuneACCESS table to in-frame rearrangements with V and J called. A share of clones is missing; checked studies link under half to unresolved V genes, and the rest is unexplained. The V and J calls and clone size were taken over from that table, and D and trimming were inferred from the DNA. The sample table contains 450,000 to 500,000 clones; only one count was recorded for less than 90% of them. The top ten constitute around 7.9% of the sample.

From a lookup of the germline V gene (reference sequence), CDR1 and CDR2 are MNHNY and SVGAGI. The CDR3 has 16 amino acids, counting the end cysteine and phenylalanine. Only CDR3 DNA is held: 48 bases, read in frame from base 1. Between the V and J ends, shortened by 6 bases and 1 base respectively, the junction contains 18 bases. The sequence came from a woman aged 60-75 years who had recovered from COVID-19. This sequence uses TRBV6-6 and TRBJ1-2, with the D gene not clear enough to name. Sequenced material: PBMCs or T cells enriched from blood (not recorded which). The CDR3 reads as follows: CASSSGSDWFNYGYTF. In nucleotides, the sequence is TGTGCCAGCAGCTCCGGATCAGACTGGTTTAACTATGGCTACACCTTC.